These 15 T cell receptor beta chains originate from one sample sequenced in a study of T cells after yellow fever vaccination. MiXCR, run by TCRdb on the 5' RACE reads, gives a single entry per CDR3 protein. The table records around 590,000 distinct CDR3 sequences, approximately 13% of them present only once. Here the sequenced sample was PBMCs, taken on the day of the yellow fever booster vaccination. The receptors shown here come from a man younger than 40 who received the YFV17D yellow fever vaccine.

The J gene is TRBJ2-3, the V gene TRBV20-1, with 12 bases matching TRBD2. Germline V gene data show CDR1 as DFQATT and CDR2 as SNEGSKA (reference sequence). The CDR3 has 15 residues. J was trimmed by 5 bases and V by 2 bases; bases with no gene match: 5. The CDR3 loop is CSARRLAGVKDTQYF. The CDR3 DNA follows: TGCAGTGCTAGAAGACTAGCGGGAGTCAAAGATACGCAGTATTTT.

This chain connects TRBV3-1 to TRBJ1-1; D remains unclear. This CDR3 contains 14 residues. Germline CDR1 LGHDT, CDR2 YNNKEL (reference sequence). The V and J ends lost 0 bases and 6 bases respectively, with 11 bases between them. As DNA, the CDR3 is TGTGCCAGCAGCCAAGATTGGCTATACTCTGAAGCTTTCTTT. Protein product: CASSQDWLYSEAFF.

This clonotype was detected a few times. This chain uses TRBV10-1 with TRBJ2-2; D might be TRBD2 (5 bases). Germline-derived CDR1 and CDR2 are WNHNN and SYGVQD (reference sequence). The CDR3 is 14 amino acids. V lost 4 bases, J lost 7 bases, and 13 bases lay in between. DNA of the CDR3: TGCGCCAGCAGTGCTGCGAGGGCCGGCGGGGAGCTGTTTTTT. Protein sequence: CASSAARAGGELFF.

A few counts support this clonotype. The chain employs TRBV10-3 and TRBJ2-5; no clear D gene. The CDR3 spans 13 residues. Germline assignment: CDR1 ENHRY and CDR2 SYGVKD. Trimming removed 4 bases at V and 2 bases at J, with 8 bases between. CDR3 amino acids: CAISVAEQETQYF. The CDR3 DNA sequence: TGTGCCATCAGTGTTGCGGAGCAAGAGACCCAGTACTTC.

This clonotype was seen more than once but under ten times. The chain joins TRBV7-6 to TRBJ2-1; TRBD2 agrees at 12 bases. Trimming cost V 1 base and J 7 bases; bases outside gene matches: 8. The CDR3 has 17 residues. The V gene's germline CDR1 is SGHVS and CDR2 FNYEAQ. CDR3 coding DNA: TGTGCCAGCAGCTTAGAGTTCGCTAGCGGGAGGGGTAATGAGCAGTTCTTC. This encodes CASSLEFASGRGNEQFF.

This clonotype was detected ten times or more. The chain uses TRBV7-7 and TRBJ2-1, with D maybe TRBD2 (5 bases). V gave up 5 bases and J gave up 8 bases, with 16 bases separating them. The CDR3 has 14 residues. CDR1 SSHAT and CDR2 FNYEAQ come from the germline V gene (reference sequence). CDR3 residues: CASSMTRGAHEQFF. The DNA of the CDR3 is TGTGCCAGCAGCATGACACGGGGAGCGCATGAGCAGTTCTTC.

V and J are TRBV18 and TRBJ2-1, with unresolved D. Germline CDR1 reads KGHSH; CDR2 reads LQKENI. CDR3 length equals 13 residues. V was clipped by 2 bases and J by 5 bases, with 7 bases between them. This CDR3 is CASSPGLNNEQFF. The CDR3 nucleotides read TGTGCCAGCTCACCAGGCCTAAACAATGAGCAGTTCTTC.

This sequence joins TRBV19 and TRBJ1-1; 7 nucleotides align to TRBD1. The germline CDR1 and CDR2 sequences are LNHDA and SQIVND (reference sequence). The CDR3 is 13 amino acids. Trimming took 3 bases from V and 7 from J; bases not matched to a gene: 5. CDR3 DNA: TGTGCCAGTAGTATGAACGACAGGGATGAAGCTTTCTTT. It encodes CASSMNDRDEAFF.

This chain links TRBV5-1 with TRBJ2-3, with D maybe TRBD1 (5 bases). Trimming removed 4 bases at V and 5 bases at J, with 26 bases between. Germline V gives CDR1 SGHRS, CDR2 YFSETQ. This CDR3 comprises 18 residues. The CDR3 loop reads CASSPTESDRRSRDTQYF. CDR3 nucleotides: TGCGCCAGCAGCCCAACCGAATCCGACAGAAGATCAAGAGATACGCAGTATTTT.

This clonotype appeared a few times. The V call is TRBV5-1, the J call TRBJ2-7, with 8 bases fitting TRBD1. CDR1 and CDR2 from the germline V gene are SGHRS and YFSETQ. The CDR3 spans 14 residues. V shed 4 bases and J 6 bases; nucleotides not matched to a gene: 9. The CDR3, as DNA: TGCGCCAGCAGCCTGCCAGGGGGCGGGTCCGAGCAGTACTTC. This sequence encodes CASSLPGGGSEQYF.

This clonotype was detected a few times. The V call is TRBV20-1, the J call TRBJ2-1, with D possibly being TRBD2 (6 bases). Trimming took off 2 bases at V and 7 bases at J, with 21 bases between the two ends. CDR3 size: 16 residues. Germline V gene data show CDR1 as DFQATT and CDR2 as SNEGSKA (reference sequence). This CDR3 reads CSARHPSSVLGNEQFF. Written as DNA, the CDR3 is TGCAGTGCTAGACACCCTTCTAGCGTACTAGGAAATGAGCAGTTCTTC.

This clonotype was seen only a few times. The chain carries TRBV9 and TRBJ2-3; D is ambiguous. V was trimmed by 0 bases and J by 3 bases, leaving 14 bases between them. Germline V gene lookup returns CDR1 SGDLS and CDR2 YYNGEE. The CDR3 is made up of 16 amino acids. This CDR3 is CASSVESGAGTDTQYF. The CDR3 nucleotides read TGTGCCAGCAGCGTAGAATCCGGTGCTGGGACAGATACGCAGTATTTT.

The chain uses TRBV4-3 and TRBJ2-2; D is unresolved. The CDR3 loop spans 13 amino acids. Trimming took off 0 bases at V and 5 bases at J, with 4 bases between the two ends. Germline V gene data show CDR1 as LGHNA and CDR2 as YSLEER. CDR3 DNA: TGCGCCAGCAGCCAAGAGCAGACCGGGGAGCTGTTTTTT. This translates into CASSQEQTGELFF.

This clonotype was observed a handful of times. J is TRBJ2-1 and V is TRBV12-3 or TRBV12-4; 10 bases fit TRBD1. CDR3 length: 14 residues. V shed 3 bases, J shed 8 bases, and the junction held 4 bases outside the gene matches. CDR3 amino acids: CASSFRDRGYEQFF. In nucleotides, the CDR3 is TGTGCCAGCAGTTTCCGGGACAGGGGCTATGAGCAGTTCTTC.

The rearrangement joins TRBV7-2 to TRBJ2-5; 12 bases match TRBD2. J gave up 5 bases and V 2 bases, and 6 bases lay outside the gene matches. In germline, CDR1 is SGHTA, CDR2 FQGNSA. The CDR3 spans 16 residues. The CDR3 is CASSLKTSGRSETQYF. The CDR3 region has the DNA TGTGCCAGCAGCTTAAAGACTAGCGGGAGATCGGAGACCCAGTACTTC.